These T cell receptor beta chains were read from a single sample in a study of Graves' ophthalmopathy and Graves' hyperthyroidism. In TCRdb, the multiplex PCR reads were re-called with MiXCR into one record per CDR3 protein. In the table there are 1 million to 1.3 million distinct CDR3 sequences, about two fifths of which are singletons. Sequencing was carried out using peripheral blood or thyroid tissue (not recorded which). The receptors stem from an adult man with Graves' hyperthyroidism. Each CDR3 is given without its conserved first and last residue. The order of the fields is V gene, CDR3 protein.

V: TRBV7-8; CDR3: AWSGKKVSNQPRH
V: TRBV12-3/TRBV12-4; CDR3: ALGRANYGYT
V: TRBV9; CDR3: ASSVSPRGVDEQY
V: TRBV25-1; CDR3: ASMALGGQMDGYT
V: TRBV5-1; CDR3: ASSLQGDGELF
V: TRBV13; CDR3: ASSFGLREETQY
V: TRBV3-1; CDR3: ASSHRPGAEQY
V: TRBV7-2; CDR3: ASSTRGGTTFYEQY
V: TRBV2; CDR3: ASREAGPNTEAF
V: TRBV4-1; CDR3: ASSDHLLSEKLF
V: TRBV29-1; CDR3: SVLGGGAGETQY
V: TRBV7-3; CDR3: ASSSRVFGTGELF
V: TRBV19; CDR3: ASSIPPFGEVHEQY
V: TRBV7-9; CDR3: ASSQNTGRETQY
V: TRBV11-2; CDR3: ASSFNRNTGELF
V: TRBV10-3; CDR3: ASSYSSEQSEEY
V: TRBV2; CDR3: ASRGDSGSGANVLT
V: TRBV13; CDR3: ASSLGHNSGNTIY
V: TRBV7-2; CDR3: ASSHGGWGPNEKLF
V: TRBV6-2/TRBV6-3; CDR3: ASSSSMTGSYQPQH
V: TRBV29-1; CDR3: RTGVRETQY
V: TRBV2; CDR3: ASSEALGAGNQPQH